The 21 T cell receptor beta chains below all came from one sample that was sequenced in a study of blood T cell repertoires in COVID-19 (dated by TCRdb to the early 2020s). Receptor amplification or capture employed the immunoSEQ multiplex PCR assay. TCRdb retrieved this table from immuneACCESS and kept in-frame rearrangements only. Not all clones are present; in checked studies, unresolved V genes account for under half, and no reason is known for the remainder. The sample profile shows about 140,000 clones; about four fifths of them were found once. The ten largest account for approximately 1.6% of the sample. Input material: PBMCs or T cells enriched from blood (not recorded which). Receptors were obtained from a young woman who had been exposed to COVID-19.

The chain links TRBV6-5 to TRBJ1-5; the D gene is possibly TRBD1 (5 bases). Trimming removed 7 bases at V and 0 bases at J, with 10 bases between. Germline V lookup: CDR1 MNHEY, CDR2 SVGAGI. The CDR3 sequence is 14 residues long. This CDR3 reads CASNGGYSNQPQHF. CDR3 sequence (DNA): TGTGCCAGCAACGGGGGTTATAGCAATCAGCCCCAGCATTTT.

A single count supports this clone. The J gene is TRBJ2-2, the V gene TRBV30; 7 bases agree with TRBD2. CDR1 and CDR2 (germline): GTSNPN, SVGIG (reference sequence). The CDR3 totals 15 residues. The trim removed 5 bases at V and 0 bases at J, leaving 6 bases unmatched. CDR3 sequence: CAWDMGGTNTGELFF. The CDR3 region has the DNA TGTGCCTGGGACATGGGAGGGACGAACACCGGGGAGCTGTTTTTT.

CDR3 residues: CASSRSRDRGPDSNQPQHF. CDR3 nucleotide sequence: TGTGCCAGCAGCCGTTCAAGAGACAGGGGGCCGGATAGCAATCAGCCCCAGCATTTT. The V and J genes are TRBV7-8 and TRBJ1-5, with 10 bases lining up with TRBD1. Germline V gene lookup returns CDR1 SGHVS and CDR2 FQNEAQ. Trimming took 5 bases from V and 0 from J; bases not matched to a gene: 13. The CDR3 loop spans 19 amino acids. The entire variable domain, with the rest obtained from reference TRBV7-8 and TRBJ1-5, is as follows: GAGVSQSPRYKVAKRGQDVALRCDPISGHVSLFWYQQALGQGPEFLTYFQNEAQLDKSGLPSDRFFAERPEGSVSTLKIQRTQQEDSAVYLCASSRSRDRGPDSNQPQHFGDGTRLSIL.

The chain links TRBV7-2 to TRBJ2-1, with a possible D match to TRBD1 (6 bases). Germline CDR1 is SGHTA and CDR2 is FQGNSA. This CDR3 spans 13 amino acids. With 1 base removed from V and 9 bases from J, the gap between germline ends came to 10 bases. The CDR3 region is CASSLGGDIEQFF. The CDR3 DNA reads TGTGCCAGCAGCTTAGGAGGGGACATTGAGCAGTTCTTC.

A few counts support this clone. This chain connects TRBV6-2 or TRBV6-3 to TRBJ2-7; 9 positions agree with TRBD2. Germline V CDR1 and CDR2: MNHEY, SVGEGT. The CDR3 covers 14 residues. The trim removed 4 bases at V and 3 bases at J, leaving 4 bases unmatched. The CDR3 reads CASSFAGGFYEQYF. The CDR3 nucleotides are TGTGCCAGCAGTTTCGCGGGAGGGTTCTACGAGCAGTACTTC.

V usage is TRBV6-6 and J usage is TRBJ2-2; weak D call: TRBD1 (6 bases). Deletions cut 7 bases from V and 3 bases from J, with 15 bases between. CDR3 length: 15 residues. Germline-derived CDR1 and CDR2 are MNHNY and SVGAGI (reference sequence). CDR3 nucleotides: TGTGCCAGCACCCTACAGAGGGGGTACACCGGGGAGCTGTTTTTT. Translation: CASTLQRGYTGELFF.

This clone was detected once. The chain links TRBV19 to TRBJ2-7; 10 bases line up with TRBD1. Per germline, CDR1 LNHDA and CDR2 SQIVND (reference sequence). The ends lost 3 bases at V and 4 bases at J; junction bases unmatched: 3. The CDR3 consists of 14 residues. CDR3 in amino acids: CASSMTGGFYEQYF. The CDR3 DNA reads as TGTGCCAGTAGTATGACAGGGGGCTTTTACGAGCAGTACTTC.

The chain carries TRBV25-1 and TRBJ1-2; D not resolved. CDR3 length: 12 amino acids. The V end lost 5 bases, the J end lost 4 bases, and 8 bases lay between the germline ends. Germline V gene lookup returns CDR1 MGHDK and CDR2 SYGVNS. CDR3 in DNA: TGTGCCAGCAGTCCCCCGGGCTATGGCTACACCTTC. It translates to CASSPPGYGYTF.

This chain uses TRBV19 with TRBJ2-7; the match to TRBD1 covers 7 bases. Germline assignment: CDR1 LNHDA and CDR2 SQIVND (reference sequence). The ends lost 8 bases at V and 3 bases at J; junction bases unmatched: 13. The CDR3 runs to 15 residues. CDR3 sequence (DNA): TGTGCCAGTCAGTCTGAAAGACAGGGAAACTACGAGCAGTACTTC. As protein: CASQSERQGNYEQYF.

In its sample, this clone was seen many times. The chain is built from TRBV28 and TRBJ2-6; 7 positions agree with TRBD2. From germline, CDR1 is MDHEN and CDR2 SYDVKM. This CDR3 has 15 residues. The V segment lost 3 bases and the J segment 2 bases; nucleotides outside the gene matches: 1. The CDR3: CASSLGGAGANVLTF. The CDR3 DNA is TGTGCCAGCAGTTTGGGAGGGGCTGGGGCCAACGTCCTGACTTTC. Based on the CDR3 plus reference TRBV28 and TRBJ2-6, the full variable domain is DVKVTQSSRYLVKRTGEKVFLECVQDMDHENMFWYRQDPGLGLRLIYFSYDVKMKEKGDIPEGYSVSREKKERFSLILESASTNQTSMYLCASSLGGAGANVLTFGAGSRLTVL.

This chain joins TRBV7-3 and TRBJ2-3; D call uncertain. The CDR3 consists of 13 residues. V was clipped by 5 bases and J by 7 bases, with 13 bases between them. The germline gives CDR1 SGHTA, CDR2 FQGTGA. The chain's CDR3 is CASSRTSTNTQYF. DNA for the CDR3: TGTGCCAGCAGCCGAACTTCCACCAATACGCAGTATTTT. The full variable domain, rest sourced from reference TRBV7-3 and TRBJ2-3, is GAGVSQTPSNKVTEKGKYVELRCDPISGHTALYWYRQSLGQGPEFLIYFQGTGAADDSGLPNDRFFAVRPEGSVSTLKIQRTERGDSAVYLCASSRTSTNTQYFGPGTRLTVL.

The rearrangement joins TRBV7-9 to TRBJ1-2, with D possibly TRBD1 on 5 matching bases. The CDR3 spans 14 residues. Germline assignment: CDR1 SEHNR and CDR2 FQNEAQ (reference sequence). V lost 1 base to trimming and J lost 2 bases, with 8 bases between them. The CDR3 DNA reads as TGTGCCAGCAGCTTAGGACAGAACAACTATGGCTACACCTTC. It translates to CASSLGQNNYGYTF.

The CDR3 coding sequence is TGTGCCAGCAGTGGGGACAGGGTATCTTCAATGGGAAACACCATATATTTT. Translating it yields CASSGDRVSSMGNTIYF. The chain combines TRBV6-1 with TRBJ1-3; 9 bases are a match to TRBD1. The V and J ends lost 4 bases and 4 bases, in that order; junction bases with no gene match: 11. The CDR3 totals 17 residues. Germline V gene data show CDR1 as MNHNS and CDR2 as SASEGT.

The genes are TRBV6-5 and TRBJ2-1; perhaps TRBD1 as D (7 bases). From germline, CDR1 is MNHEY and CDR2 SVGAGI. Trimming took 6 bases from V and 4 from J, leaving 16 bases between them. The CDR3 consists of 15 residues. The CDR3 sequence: CASSDEAGGYNEQFF. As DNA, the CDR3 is TGTGCCAGCAGCGATGAAGCAGGGGGGTACAATGAGCAGTTCTTC.

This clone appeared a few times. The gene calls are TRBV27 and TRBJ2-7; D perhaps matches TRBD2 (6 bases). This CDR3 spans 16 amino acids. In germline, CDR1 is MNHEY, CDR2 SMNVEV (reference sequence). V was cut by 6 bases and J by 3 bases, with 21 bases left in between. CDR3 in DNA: TGTGCCAGCAGCATAAGGCCGGGGGACGGCGGCTACGAGCAGTACTTC. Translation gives CASSIRPGDGGYEQYF.

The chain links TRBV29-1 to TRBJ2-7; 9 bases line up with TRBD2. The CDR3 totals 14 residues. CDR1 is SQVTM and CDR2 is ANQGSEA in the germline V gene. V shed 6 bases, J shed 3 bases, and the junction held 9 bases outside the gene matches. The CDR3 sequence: CSVEIAGENYEQYF. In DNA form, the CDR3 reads TGCAGCGTGGAAATAGCGGGAGAGAACTACGAGCAGTACTTC.

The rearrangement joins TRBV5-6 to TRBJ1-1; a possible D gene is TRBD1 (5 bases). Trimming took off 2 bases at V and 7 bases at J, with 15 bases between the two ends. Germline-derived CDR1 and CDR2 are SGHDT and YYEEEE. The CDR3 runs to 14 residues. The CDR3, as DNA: TGTGCCAGCAGCTTAAATCAGGGTCCCCGTGAAGCTTTCTTT. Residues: CASSLNQGPREAFF.

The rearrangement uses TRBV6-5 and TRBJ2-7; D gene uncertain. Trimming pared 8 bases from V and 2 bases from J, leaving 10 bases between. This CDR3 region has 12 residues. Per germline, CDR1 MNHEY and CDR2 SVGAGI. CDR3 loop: CASWNSPYEQYF. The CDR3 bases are TGTGCCAGCTGGAACAGCCCCTACGAGCAGTACTTC.

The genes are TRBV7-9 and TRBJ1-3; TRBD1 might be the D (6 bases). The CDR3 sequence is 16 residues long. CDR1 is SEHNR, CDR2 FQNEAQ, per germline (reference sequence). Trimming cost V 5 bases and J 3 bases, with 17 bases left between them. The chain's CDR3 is CASSQSGARVGNTIYF. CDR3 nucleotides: TGTGCCAGCAGCCAATCAGGGGCGCGAGTTGGAAACACCATATATTTT.

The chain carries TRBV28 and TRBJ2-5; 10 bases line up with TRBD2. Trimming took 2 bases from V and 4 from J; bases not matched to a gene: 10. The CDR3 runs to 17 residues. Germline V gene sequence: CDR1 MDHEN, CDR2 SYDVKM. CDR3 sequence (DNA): TGTGCCAGCAGTTTACCTCCTAGCGGGAGAATCGGAGAGACCCAGTACTTC. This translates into CASSLPPSGRIGETQYF. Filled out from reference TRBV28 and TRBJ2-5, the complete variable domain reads DVKVTQSSRYLVKRTGEKVFLECVQDMDHENMFWYRQDPGLGLRLIYFSYDVKMKEKGDIPEGYSVSREKKERFSLILESASTNQTSMYLCASSLPPSGRIGETQYFGPGTRLLVL.

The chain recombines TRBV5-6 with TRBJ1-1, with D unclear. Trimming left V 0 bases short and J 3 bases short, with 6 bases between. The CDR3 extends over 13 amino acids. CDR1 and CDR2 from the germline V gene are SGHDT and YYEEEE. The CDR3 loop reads CASSLESDTEAFF. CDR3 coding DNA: TGTGCCAGCAGCTTGGAGTCAGACACTGAAGCTTTCTTT.